These T cell receptor beta chains were read from a single sample in a study of blood T cell repertoires in COVID-19. The table came from immunoSEQ multiplex PCR; TCRdb's copy has only in-frame clones and leaves some out. The sample consists of 150,000 to 200,000 clones, about three quarters of them appearing once. Sequenced input: peripheral blood. The receptors derive from a woman aged 50 to 65 with active or convalescent COVID-19. CDR3s include the opening cysteine and the closing phenylalanine or tryptophan. D genes are given only for firm matches. Only some rows state a clone size, as once, few, many or a class for expanded clones.

size	V	J	D	CDR3	DNA
few	TRBV10-3	TRBJ2-7	NA	CAISEAAAYEQYF	TGTGCCATCAGTGAGGCGGCAGCCTACGAGCAGTACTTC
NA	TRBV7-2	TRBJ2-3	NA	CASREVGGASTDTQYF	TGTGCCAGCAGGGAGGTCGGCGGGGCTAGCACAGATACGCAGTATTTT
NA	TRBV29-1	TRBJ2-2	TRBD2	CSVVPGGAYTGELFF	TGCAGCGTTGTTCCCGGGGGGGCGTACACCGGGGAGCTGTTTTTT
NA	TRBV4-3	TRBJ2-7	NA	CASSQDRAYEQYF	TGCGCCAGCAGCCAAGATCGTGCCTACGAGCAGTACTTC
NA	TRBV6-6	TRBJ1-5	NA	CASSFGGASSNQPQHF	TGTGCCAGCAGTTTCGGAGGGGCGAGTAGCAATCAGCCCCAGCATTTT
NA	TRBV20-1	TRBJ1-2	NA	CSASEDSNYGYTF	TGCAGTGCTAGTGAAGACAGCAACTATGGCTACACCTTC
NA	TRBV7-3	TRBJ2-1	TRBD2	CASSLEGSGGPYNEQFF	TGTGCCAGCAGCTTAGAAGGCTCGGGGGGACCCTACAATGAGCAGTTCTTC
NA	TRBV9	TRBJ1-1	NA	CASSVGQLNTEAFF	TGTGCCAGCAGCGTAGGCCAGTTGAACACTGAAGCTTTCTTT
NA	TRBV19	TRBJ1-5	NA	CASSRQKGGASNQPQHF	TGTGCCAGTAGTCGGCAAAAGGGGGGGGCTAGCAATCAGCCCCAGCATTTT
NA	TRBV10-3	TRBJ1-1	NA	CAISETGRAEAFF	TGTGCCATCAGTGAGACAGGGCGGGCTGAAGCTTTCTTT
NA	TRBV6-1	TRBJ1-5	NA	CASSDTGFPPTQHF	TGTGCCAGCAGTGATACAGGGTTCCCTCCCACCCAGCATTTT
NA	TRBV5-5	TRBJ2-5	TRBD2	CASSRGLAGQEETQYF	TGTGCCAGCAGCCGCGGACTAGCGGGACAGGAAGAGACCCAGTACTTC
NA	TRBV7-9	TRBJ2-5	NA	CASSLRQGGETQYF	TGTGCCAGCAGCTTGAGACAGGGAGGCGAGACCCAGTACTTC
NA	TRBV11-2	TRBJ2-2	NA	CASSLTRGSGTGELFF	TGTGCCAGCAGCTTGACCAGGGGTTCGGGCACCGGGGAGCTGTTTTTT
NA	TRBV19	TRBJ2-3	NA	CASRADSSTDTQYF	TGTGCCAGTAGGGCTGACAGTAGCACAGATACGCAGTATTTT
NA	TRBV7-7	TRBJ1-4	TRBD1	CASSRDRGPNEKLFF	TGTGCTAGCAGTCGGGACAGGGGGCCTAATGAAAAACTGTTTTTT
NA	TRBV6-5	TRBJ1-5	NA	CASSLGDIWPQHF	TGTGCCAGCAGTCTTGGGGACATCTGGCCCCAGCATTTT
NA	TRBV28	TRBJ1-5	NA	CAITGQLYQPQHF	TGTGCCATCACGGGTCAGCTTTATCAGCCCCAGCATTTT
NA	TRBV4-3	TRBJ2-7	NA	CASSQELAGEQYF	TGCGCCAGCAGCCAAGAACTAGCAGGCGAGCAGTACTTC
NA	TRBV27	TRBJ2-6	TRBD2	CASSLWGGGGRRRANVLTF	TGTGCCAGCAGTTTATGGGGCGGGGGTGGAAGGAGAAGGGCCAACGTCCTGACTTTC
NA	TRBV12-3/TRBV12-4	TRBJ1-2	NA	CASSLDRYYGYTF	TGTGCCAGCAGTTTAGACCGGTACTATGGCTACACCTTC
NA	TRBV7-6	TRBJ1-1	NA	CASSLLNTEAFF	TGTGCCAGCAGCCTACTCAACACTGAAGCTTTCTTT
NA	TRBV30	TRBJ2-7	NA	CAWNPVGGAGDEQYF	TGTGCCTGGAACCCGGTGGGGGGCGCGGGAGACGAGCAGTACTTC
NA	TRBV10-3	TRBJ1-2	TRBD1	CAIRGQGNYGYTF	TGTGCCATCAGGGGACAGGGGAACTATGGCTACACCTTC
NA	TRBV4-2	TRBJ1-1	NA	CASSQEGGGGGNTEAFF	TGTGCCAGCAGCCAAGAAGGCGGGGGCGGAGGGAACACTGAAGCTTTCTTT
NA	TRBV3-1/TRBV3-2	TRBJ2-2	TRBD2	CASSRSGGATGELFF	TGTGCCAGCAGCCGCAGCGGGGGGGCAACCGGGGAGCTGTTTTTT
NA	TRBV5-4	TRBJ2-1	TRBD1	CASSLDGQDYNEQFF	TGTGCCAGCAGCTTGGATGGACAGGACTACAATGAGCAGTTCTTC
NA	TRBV19	TRBJ2-2	TRBD1	CASTPSAGGRFGELFF	TGTGCCAGTACCCCCTCGGCAGGGGGTAGGTTCGGGGAGCTGTTTTTT
few	TRBV7-8	TRBJ2-3	TRBD2	CASSLVAGGPADTQYF	TGTGCCAGCAGCTTAGTCGCGGGAGGGCCTGCAGATACGCAGTATTTT
NA	TRBV30	TRBJ1-6	TRBD1	CAWSVLRTGNSPLHF	TGTGCCTGGAGTGTACTCAGGACAGGGAATTCACCCCTCCACTTT
NA	TRBV3-1/TRBV3-2	TRBJ2-2	TRBD2	CASSQESPRLAGRVGELFF	TGTGCCAGCAGCCAAGAAAGCCCCAGACTAGCGGGGAGGGTCGGGGAGCTGTTTTTT
NA	TRBV6-4	TRBJ2-7	TRBD1	CANYDRVNYEQYF	TGTGCCAACTACGACAGGGTGAACTACGAGCAGTACTTC
once	TRBV6-2/TRBV6-3	TRBJ2-7	TRBD1	CASSQSGTGGHEQYF	TGTGCCAGCAGCCAGTCCGGGACAGGGGGCCACGAGCAGTACTTC
few	TRBV5-1	TRBJ2-7	NA	CASSSTPLGSYEQYF	TGCGCCAGCAGCTCCACCCCCCTCGGGTCCTACGAGCAGTACTTC
NA	TRBV11-2	TRBJ2-2	TRBD2	CASSLRTSGAPLGELFF	TGTGCCAGCAGCCTTAGGACTAGCGGGGCCCCCTTGGGGGAGCTGTTTTTT
NA	TRBV4-3	TRBJ1-5	NA	CASSQDGPGNQPQHF	TGCGCCAGCAGCCAAGATGGGCCGGGGAATCAGCCCCAGCATTTT
once	TRBV12-5	TRBJ1-1	TRBD1	CASGPGQGYTEAFF	TGTGCTAGTGGTCCAGGACAGGGTTACACTGAAGCTTTCTTT
NA	TRBV6-5	TRBJ1-6	NA	CASSYGRSYNSPLHF	TGTGCCAGCAGTTACGGGCGTTCCTATAATTCACCCCTCCACTTT
NA	TRBV6-2/TRBV6-3	TRBJ2-7	TRBD1	CASSSGTASYEQYF	TGTGCCAGCAGCTCCGGGACAGCTTCCTACGAGCAGTACTTC
NA	TRBV7-6	TRBJ1-4	TRBD1	CASSLGGPGQGPTTNEKLFF	TGTGCCAGCAGCTTAGGGGGCCCGGGACAGGGGCCCACAACTAATGAAAAACTGTTTTTT
NA	TRBV6-4	TRBJ2-2	TRBD2	CASSDSGRGSGELFF	TGTGCCAGCAGTGACTCCGGGAGGGGTTCCGGGGAGCTGTTTTTT
NA	TRBV30	TRBJ1-1	TRBD1	CAWRPTSRQGGEAFF	TGTGCCTGGAGGCCTACCTCTCGACAGGGGGGTGAAGCTTTCTTT
NA	TRBV7-9	TRBJ2-2	TRBD2	CASSLVASGRINTGELFF	TGTGCCAGCAGCTTAGTGGCTAGCGGGAGGATCAACACCGGGGAGCTGTTTTTT
NA	TRBV9	TRBJ2-3	NA	CASSVLRDSSTDTQYF	TGTGCCAGCAGCGTCCTCCGGGACTCTAGCACAGATACGCAGTATTTT
NA	TRBV18	TRBJ1-5	NA	CASSLGQNNQPQHF	TGTGCCAGCTCACTTGGACAGAACAATCAGCCCCAGCATTTT
NA	TRBV15	TRBJ2-1	TRBD2	CATSRDSASGIIGNEQFF	TGTGCCACCAGCAGAGATTCGGCTAGCGGGATCATAGGGAATGAGCAGTTCTTC
NA	TRBV11-2	TRBJ2-1	TRBD2	CASSSTLSSGRADEQFF	TGTGCCAGCAGCTCCACCCTATCTAGCGGGAGGGCCGATGAGCAGTTCTTC
NA	TRBV10-3	TRBJ1-2	NA	CAISDLTPGQGGGYGYTF	TGTGCCATCAGTGACCTCACCCCAGGGCAGGGTGGTGGCTATGGCTACACCTTC
many	TRBV27	TRBJ1-5	NA	CASTNSNQPQHF	TGTGCCAGCACTAATAGCAATCAGCCCCAGCATTTT
NA	TRBV19	TRBJ2-1	TRBD2	CASSLRLARDNEQFF	TGTGCCAGTAGTCTCCGACTAGCAAGGGACAATGAGCAGTTCTTC
NA	TRBV29-1	TRBJ1-1	NA	CSVGQRNTEAFF	TGCAGCGTCGGACAGCGAAACACTGAAGCTTTCTTT
NA	TRBV12-5	TRBJ1-6	NA	CASGLLTGNSPLHF	TGTGCTAGTGGTTTGTTAACGGGGAATTCACCCCTCCACTTT
NA	TRBV19	TRBJ1-6	NA	CASSPRGDSPLHF	TGTGCCAGTAGCCCCCGCGGGGATTCACCCCTCCACTTT
NA	TRBV4-2	TRBJ2-7	TRBD2	CASSPDPGLAGGTYEQYF	TGTGCCAGCAGCCCCGACCCGGGACTAGCGGGAGGTACCTACGAGCAGTACTTC